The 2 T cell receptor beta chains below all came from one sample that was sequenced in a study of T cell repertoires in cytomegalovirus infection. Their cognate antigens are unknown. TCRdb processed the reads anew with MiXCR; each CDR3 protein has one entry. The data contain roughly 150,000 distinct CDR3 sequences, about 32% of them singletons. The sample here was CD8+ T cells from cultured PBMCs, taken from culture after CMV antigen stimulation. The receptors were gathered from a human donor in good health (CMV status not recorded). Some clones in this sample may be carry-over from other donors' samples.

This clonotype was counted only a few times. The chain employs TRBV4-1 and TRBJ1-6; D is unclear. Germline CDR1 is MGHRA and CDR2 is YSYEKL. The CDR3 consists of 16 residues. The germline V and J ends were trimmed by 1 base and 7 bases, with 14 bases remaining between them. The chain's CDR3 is CASSQGNAGTNSPLHF. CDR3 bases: TGCGCCAGCAGCCAAGGAAATGCAGGCACAAATTCACCCCTCCACTTT.

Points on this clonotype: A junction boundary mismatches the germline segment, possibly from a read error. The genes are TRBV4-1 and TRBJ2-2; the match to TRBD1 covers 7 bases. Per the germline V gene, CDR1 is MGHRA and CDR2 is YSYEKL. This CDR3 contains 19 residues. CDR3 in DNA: TGTGCCAGCAGCCACAGATGGAATTACAGGGGACCCGACACCGGGGAGCTGTTTTTT. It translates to CASSHRWNYRGPDTGELFF.